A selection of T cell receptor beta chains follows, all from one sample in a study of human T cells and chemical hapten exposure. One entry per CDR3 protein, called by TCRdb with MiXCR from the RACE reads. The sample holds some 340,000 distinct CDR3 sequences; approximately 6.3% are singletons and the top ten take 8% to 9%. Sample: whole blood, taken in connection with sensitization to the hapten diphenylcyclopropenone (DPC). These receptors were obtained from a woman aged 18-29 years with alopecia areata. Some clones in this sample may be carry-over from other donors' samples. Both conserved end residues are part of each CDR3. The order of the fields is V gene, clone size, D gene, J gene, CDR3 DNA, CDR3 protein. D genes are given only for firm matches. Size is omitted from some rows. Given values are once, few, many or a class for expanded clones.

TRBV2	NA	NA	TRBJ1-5	TGTGCCAGCAGTGAAGCTGGGCTGTCCCAGCATTTT	CASSEAGLSQHF
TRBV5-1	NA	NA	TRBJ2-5	TGCGCCAGCAGCTCCTCGACAGGTGTGAAGACCCAGTACTTC	CASSSSTGVKTQYF
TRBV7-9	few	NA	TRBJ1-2	TGTGCCAGCAGCTTAGGAGAGACAGCCCGATCCTATGGCTACACCTTC	CASSLGETARSYGYTF
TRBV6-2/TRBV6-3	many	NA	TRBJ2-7	TGTGCCAGCAGTTTCTCCTACGAGCAGTACTTC	CASSFSYEQYF
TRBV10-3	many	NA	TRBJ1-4	TGTGCCATCAGTGACCCCTCAGTCCTTGAAAAACTGTTTTTT	CAISDPSVLEKLFF
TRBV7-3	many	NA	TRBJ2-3	TGTGCCAGCAGCCTCCAACGGGGGGCCAGCACAGATACGCAGTATTTT	CASSLQRGASTDTQYF
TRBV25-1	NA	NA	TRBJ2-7	TGTGCCAGCAGTGGCCCTGGACAGACCTACGAGCAGTACTTC	CASSGPGQTYEQYF
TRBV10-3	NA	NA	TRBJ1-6	TGTGCCATCAGTGAGTCGCCCTCGGCCAATTCACCCCTCCACTTT	CAISESPSANSPLHF
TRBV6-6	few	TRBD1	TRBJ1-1	TGTGCCAGCAGTCGCGACCGACAGGGCTGGATGAACACTGAAGCTTTCTTT	CASSRDRQGWMNTEAFF
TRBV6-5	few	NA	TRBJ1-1	TGTGCCAGCAGTTACCAGGTCTTGGACACTGAAGCTTTCTTT	CASSYQVLDTEAFF
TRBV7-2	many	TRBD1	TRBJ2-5	TGTGCCAGCAGCTCACAGGACAGGGCACCTCAGTACTTC	CASSSQDRAPQYF
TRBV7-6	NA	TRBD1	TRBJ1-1	TGTGCCAGCAGCTGGAGGGGGCAGGGCACTGAAGCTTTCTTT	CASSWRGQGTEAFF
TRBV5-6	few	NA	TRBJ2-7	TGTGCCAGCAGCCCCCCCGTTAGAGGTGAGCAGTACTTC	CASSPPVRGEQYF
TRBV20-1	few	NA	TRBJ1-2	TGCAGTGCTAGAGGAAACAGTCTACATGGCTACACCTTC	CSARGNSLHGYTF
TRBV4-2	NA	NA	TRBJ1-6	TGTGCCAGCAGCCAAGATCTCGCTTCACCCCTCCACTTT	CASSQDLASPLHF
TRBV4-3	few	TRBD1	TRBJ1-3	TGCGCCAGCAGCCAAGGACAGGGATTCTCTGGAAACACCATATATTTT	CASSQGQGFSGNTIYF
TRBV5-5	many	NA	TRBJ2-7	TGTGCCAGCAGCTTAAGACAGACATTGGGATACGAGCAGTACTTC	CASSLRQTLGYEQYF